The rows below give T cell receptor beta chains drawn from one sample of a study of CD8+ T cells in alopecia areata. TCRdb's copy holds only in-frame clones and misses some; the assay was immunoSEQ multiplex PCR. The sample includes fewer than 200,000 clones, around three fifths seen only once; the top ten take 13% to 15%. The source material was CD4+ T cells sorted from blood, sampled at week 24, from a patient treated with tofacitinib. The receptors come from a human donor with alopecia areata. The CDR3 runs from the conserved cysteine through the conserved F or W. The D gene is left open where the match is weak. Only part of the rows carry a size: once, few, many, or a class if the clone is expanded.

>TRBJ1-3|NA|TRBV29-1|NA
TGCAGCGTTGCGCACGGCGCTGGAAACACCATATATTTT
CSVAHGAGNTIYF
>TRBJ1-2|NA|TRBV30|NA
TGTGCCTGGAACGTAGTATCCAACTATGGCTACACCTTC
CAWNVVSNYGYTF
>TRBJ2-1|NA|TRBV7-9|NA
TGTGCCAGCAGCTTAGATAACAATGAGCAGTTCTTC
CASSLDNNEQFF
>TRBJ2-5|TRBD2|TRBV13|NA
TGTGCCAGCAGCTTATCCCTAGCGGTACAAGAGACCCAGTACTTC
CASSLSLAVQETQYF
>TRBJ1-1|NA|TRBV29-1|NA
TGCAGCGTTGAATATTGGGGCAGGGAGGGTACTGAAGCTTTCTTT
CSVEYWGREGTEAFF
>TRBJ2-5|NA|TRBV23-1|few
TGCGCCAGCAGTCAAGTAGGCAGGCAAGAGACCCAGTACTTC
CASSQVGRQETQYF
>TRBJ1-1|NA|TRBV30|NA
TGTGCCTGGAGTGTCAGGAGGGCCTCTGAAGCTTTCTTT
CAWSVRRASEAFF
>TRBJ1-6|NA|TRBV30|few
TGTGCCTGGAGTGTGGAAAGGGGCTACGGTTCACCCCTCCACTTT
CAWSVERGYGSPLHF
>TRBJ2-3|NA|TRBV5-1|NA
TGCGCCAGCAGCTTGGACCGTACAGGAGATACGCAGTATTTT
CASSLDRTGDTQYF
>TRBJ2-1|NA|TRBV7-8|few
TGTGCCAGCAGCTTAGTCCCCCACAGGGATAATGAGCAGTTCTTC
CASSLVPHRDNEQFF
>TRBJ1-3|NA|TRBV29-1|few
TGCAGCGTTGCGGGCCTCTCTGGAAACACCATATATTTT
CSVAGLSGNTIYF
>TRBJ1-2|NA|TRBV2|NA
TGTGCCAGCAGTGATCAGGTTGACTATGGCTACACCTTC
CASSDQVDYGYTF
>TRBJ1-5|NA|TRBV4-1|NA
TGCGCCAGCAGCCAAGATATGGGTTTTGGCAATCAGCCCCAGCATTTT
CASSQDMGFGNQPQHF